Each of the 32 T cell receptor beta chains below was sequenced from the same sample in a study of cytomegalovirus exposure and HLA in healthy donors. The PCR had 60 Vbeta and 13 Jbeta primers. Clones were read by immunoSEQ multiplex PCR, and TCRdb kept only the in-frame ones, dropping some. The sample table sets out roughly 51,000 clones. Sequenced input: PBMCs. The receptors here all came from a woman aged 40 to 49 in good health and CMV-seronegative.

V and J are TRBV27 and TRBJ1-6; D is uncertain. CDR1 and CDR2 (germline): MNHEY, SMNVEV (reference sequence). V shed 4 bases and J shed 8 bases, with 12 bases lying between them. The CDR3 totals 14 residues. This CDR3 reads CASSSTVNHSPLHF. DNA of the CDR3: TGTGCCAGCAGTTCCACAGTGAACCATTCACCCCTCCACTTT.

The rearrangement uses TRBV5-1 and TRBJ1-3; TRBD1 might be the D (6 bases). The germline V and J ends were trimmed by 0 bases and 1 base, with 8 bases remaining between them. Per the germline V gene, CDR1 is SGHRS and CDR2 is YFSETQ. This CDR3 region has 15 residues. CDR3 residues: CASSLGGPSGNTIYF. The CDR3 DNA follows: TGCGCCAGCAGCTTGGGGGGGCCGTCTGGAAACACCATATATTTT.

The chain joins TRBV7-2 to TRBJ1-6, with 9 bases identical to TRBD1. Looked up from germline, CDR1 is SGHTA and CDR2 is FQGNSA. The CDR3 covers 19 residues. Germline trimming cut 2 bases from V and 0 bases from J; bases unmatched to any gene: 8. The CDR3 nucleotides are TGTGCCAGCAGCTTAATGGGACAGGGCTTCAGCTCCTATAATTCACCCCTCCACTTT. Translation: CASSLMGQGFSSYNSPLHF.

In the case of this clone: This same CDR3 is encoded by further DNA sequences in the sample. The chain recombines TRBV18 with TRBJ1-6; D gene unclear. CDR3 length: 14 amino acids. CDR1 and CDR2 from the germline V gene are KGHSH and LQKENI. V lost 3 bases and J lost 10, with 13 bases in between. CDR3 in amino acids: CASSPAPTGSPLHF. DNA for the CDR3: TGTGCCAGCTCACCGGCGCCGACTGGGTCACCCCTCCACTTT.

The chain joins TRBV5-5 to TRBJ2-2; TRBD2 agrees at 9 bases. This CDR3 region has 16 residues. J lost 4 bases, V lost 0 bases, and 4 bases had no gene match. Germline V gene sequence: CDR1 SGHKS, CDR2 YYEKEE (reference sequence). The CDR3 sequence: CASSLGAGGPTGELFF. The CDR3 coding sequence is TGTGCCAGCAGCTTGGGGGCGGGAGGGCCCACCGGGGAGCTGTTTTTT. Supplemented by reference TRBV5-5 and TRBJ2-2, the full variable domain reads DAGVTQSPTHLIKTRGQQVTLRCSPISGHKSVSWYQQVLGQGPQFIFQYYEKEERGRGNFPDRFSARQFPNYSSELNVNALLLGDSALYLCASSLGAGGPTGELFFGEGSRLTVL.

V is TRBV5-1 and J is TRBJ2-2; 7 nucleotides agree with TRBD1. Germline V gene data show CDR1 as SGHRS and CDR2 as YFSETQ. The CDR3 totals 16 residues. The junction had 6 bases not matched to a gene; V was cut back by 4 bases and J by 0 bases. The DNA of the CDR3 is TGCGCCAGCAGCCGGGGACAGCTTGCGAACACCGGGGAGCTGTTTTTT. It specifies CASSRGQLANTGELFF.

The CDR3 coding sequence is TGTGCCAGCAGTAACGGGGAGGCTGGGAACACTGAAGCTTTCTTT. Its protein product is CASSNGEAGNTEAFF. The chain employs TRBV28 and TRBJ1-1; no reliable D call. The V end lost 5 bases, the J end lost 1 base, and 14 bases lay between the germline ends. This CDR3 is 15 amino acids long. Looked up from germline, CDR1 is MDHEN and CDR2 is SYDVKM.

V is TRBV11-1 and J is TRBJ2-7, with 9 bases aligning to TRBD1. The CDR3 is made up of 15 amino acids. V lost 5 bases, J lost 2 bases, and 7 bases stayed unmatched. Germline values: CDR1 SGHAT, CDR2 FQDESV (reference sequence). This CDR3 is CASSPRDRVPYEQYF. Here the CDR3 DNA reads TGTGCCAGCAGCCCCCGGGACAGGGTTCCCTACGAGCAGTACTTC.

V is TRBV19 and J is TRBJ1-3; tentative D call: TRBD1 (6 bases). The germline gives CDR1 LNHDA, CDR2 SQIVND (reference sequence). V shed 10 bases and J shed 8 bases, with 24 bases lying between them. CDR3 length: 15 residues. CDR3 DNA: TGTGCCACCAAGAGGGGACAACCAACAATGGACACCATATATTTT. This codes for CATKRGQPTMDTIYF.

The rearrangement uses TRBV5-1 and TRBJ1-2, with no clear D. Trimming pared 1 base from V and 6 bases from J, leaving 7 bases between. Germline lookup yields CDR1 SGHRS and CDR2 YFSETQ. The CDR3 covers 12 residues. Here the CDR3 reads CASSLSEDGYTF. In nucleotides, the CDR3 is TGCGCCAGCAGCTTGTCCGAGGATGGCTACACCTTC.

This rearrangement joins TRBV2 to TRBJ1-6, with D unclear. V dropped 3 bases and J dropped 9 bases, with 6 bases sitting between them. This CDR3 region has 12 residues. Germline assignment: CDR1 SNHLY and CDR2 FYNNEI. CDR3 region: CASSDSGSPLHF. In DNA, the CDR3 is TGTGCCAGCAGTGATAGTGGTTCACCCCTCCACTTT.

This chain uses TRBV7-2 with TRBJ1-5; TRBD1 is a possible D gene (5 bases). Trimming removed 4 bases at V and 2 bases at J, with 9 bases between. The germline CDR1 and CDR2 sequences are SGHTA and FQGNSA. The CDR3 consists of 14 residues. This chain's CDR3 is CASSSRVGNQPQHF. In DNA, the CDR3 is TGTGCCAGCAGCTCCAGGGTTGGCAATCAGCCCCAGCATTTT.

The J gene is TRBJ1-2, the V gene TRBV30; D not resolved. The germline CDR1 and CDR2 sequences are GTSNPN and SVGIG (reference sequence). The CDR3 covers 12 residues. V lost 5 bases and J lost 5, with 12 bases in between. The CDR3 nucleotides read TGTGCCTGGGGGCAGGTTTTATATGGCTACACCTTC. This gives the protein CAWGQVLYGYTF. Variable domain in full (rest from reference TRBV30 and TRBJ1-2): SQTIHQWPATLVQPVGSPLSLECTVEGTSNPNLYWYRQAAGRGLQLLFYSVGIGQISSEVPQNLSASRPQDRQFILSSKKLLLSDSGFYLCAWGQVLYGYTFGSGTRLTVV.

The chain joins TRBV5-1 to TRBJ1-3; 9 bases agree with TRBD1. In germline, CDR1 is SGHRS, CDR2 YFSETQ. V trimming: 2 bases; J trimming: 0 bases; junction bases outside the gene matches: 3. This CDR3 contains 16 residues. The CDR3 sequence is CASSLGQGFSGNTIYF. The CDR3 DNA follows: TGCGCCAGCAGCTTAGGACAGGGGTTCTCTGGAAACACCATATATTTT. Combining the CDR3 with reference TRBV5-1 and TRBJ1-3 gives the whole variable domain KAGVTQTPRYLIKTRGQQVTLSCSPISGHRSVSWYQQTPGQGLQFLFEYFSETQRNKGNFPGRFSGRQFSNSRSEMNVSTLELGDSALYLCASSLGQGFSGNTIYFGEGSWLTVV.

The chain combines TRBV29-1 with TRBJ2-7; 7 bases line up with TRBD2. Trimming took 4 bases from V and 2 from J; bases not matched to a gene: 14. Germline CDR1 and CDR2: SQVTM and ANQGSEA. The CDR3 runs to 16 residues. CDR3 DNA sequence: TGCAGCGTTGGCCCCAGGGCGGCTAGCGGAACCTACGAGCAGTACTTC. This gives the protein CSVGPRAASGTYEQYF.

V usage is TRBV13 and J usage is TRBJ2-3; D is uncertain. Germline V gives CDR1 PRHDT, CDR2 FYEKMQ (reference sequence). The CDR3 runs 14 residues. Trimming removed 0 bases at V and 6 bases at J, with 10 bases between. The DNA of the CDR3 is TGTGCCAGCAGCTTAGGTCACTACCAGGATACGCAGTATTTT. Residues: CASSLGHYQDTQYF.

The chain carries TRBV9 and TRBJ1-2; possible D gene TRBD1, 5 bases. Trimming took 3 bases from V and 0 from J, leaving 12 bases between them. The CDR3 spans 15 residues. Germline V CDR1 and CDR2: SGDLS, YYNGEE. The CDR3: CASSAPTGANYGYTF. In DNA, the CDR3 is TGTGCCAGCAGCGCGCCTACAGGAGCTAACTATGGCTACACCTTC.

This CDR3 is CASSLGTGGNNSPLHF. The CDR3 coding sequence is TGTGCCAGCAGTTTGGGGACAGGGGGAAATAATTCACCCCTCCACTTT. The rearrangement joins TRBV27 to TRBJ1-6; 11 bases map to TRBD1. Germline values: CDR1 MNHEY, CDR2 SMNVEV (reference sequence). CDR3 length: 16 residues. V gave up 3 bases and J gave up 5 bases; unmatched junction bases: 3.

CDR3 loop: CASSELTGGAIDTQYF. DNA for the CDR3: TGTGCCAGCAGTGAACTTACAGGGGGCGCGATAGATACGCAGTATTTT. V is TRBV6-1 and J is TRBJ2-3; the match to TRBD1 covers 9 bases. V gave up 2 bases and J gave up 5 bases; unmatched junction bases: 8. The germline V gene has CDR1 MNHNS and CDR2 SASEGT. This CDR3 is 16 amino acids long.

The gene calls are TRBV7-8 and TRBJ1-2, with 9 nucleotides matching TRBD1. Trimming removed 1 base from V and 4 bases from J; junction bases left unmatched: 4. CDR1 is SGHVS and CDR2 is FQNEAQ in the germline V gene. This CDR3 has 15 amino acids. The CDR3 loop is CASSLDGTGLYGYTF. The CDR3 region has the DNA TGTGCCAGCAGCTTAGACGGGACAGGGCTCTATGGCTACACCTTC.

V is TRBV11-2 and J is TRBJ2-4; D perhaps matches TRBD2 (6 bases). This CDR3 spans 14 amino acids. CDR1 is SGHAT and CDR2 is FQNNGV in the germline V gene. V shed 7 bases and J shed 6 bases, with 16 bases lying between them. This chain's CDR3 is CASTPRGSGNIQYF. The CDR3 bases are TGTGCCAGCACCCCCCGGGGTAGCGGAAACATTCAGTACTTC.

Worth noting for this clone: Relative to the germline gene, one junction end is altered; a read error may explain this. The same CDR3 arises from other DNA sequences in this sample as well. The CDR3 loop is CASVISRDRDNASPLHF. In DNA, the CDR3 is TGCGCCAGCGTAATTTCCCGGGACAGGGATAATGCTTCACCCCTTCACTTT. This rearrangement joins TRBV5-1 to TRBJ1-6, with 9 bases that match TRBD1. This CDR3 is 17 amino acids long. Germline V gives CDR1 SGHRS, CDR2 YFSETQ.

The rearrangement uses TRBV6-5 and TRBJ2-7, with 11 bases that match TRBD2. V lost 6 bases and J lost 2; bases outside the gene matches: 6. The CDR3 covers 15 residues. The germline V gene encodes CDR1 MNHEY and CDR2 SVGAGI. The CDR3 spells CASRITSGGAYEQYF. The CDR3 coding sequence is TGTGCCAGCAGGATCACTAGCGGGGGCGCCTACGAGCAGTACTTC.

This chain links TRBV15 with TRBJ2-3; 7 nucleotides match TRBD1. The CDR3 covers 15 residues. The V and J ends lost 5 bases and 2 bases, in that order; junction bases with no gene match: 7. CDR1 is LNHNV and CDR2 is YYDKDF in the germline V gene (reference sequence). The CDR3 sequence is CATSSGQVNTDTQYF. The CDR3 DNA reads TGTGCCACCAGCTCAGGACAGGTGAACACAGATACGCAGTATTTT. Complete variable domain (other parts from reference TRBV15 and TRBJ2-3): DAMVIQNPRYQVTQFGKPVTLSCSQTLNHNVMYWYQQKSSQAPKLLFHYYDKDFNNEADTPDNFQSRRPNTSFCFLDIRSPGLGDTAMYLCATSSGQVNTDTQYFGPGTRLTVL.

The CDR3 protein is CASRDSASGNTIYF. CDR3 nucleotides: TGTGCCTCCCGGGACTCTGCCTCTGGAAACACCATATATTTT. The gene calls are TRBV19 and TRBJ1-3, with D tentatively TRBD1 (5 bases). Germline V gene sequence: CDR1 LNHDA, CDR2 SQIVND (reference sequence). Trimming stripped 11 bases from V and 0 bases from J, with 14 bases between. The CDR3 runs 14 residues.

The chain joins TRBV7-2 to TRBJ2-3; 8 bases align to TRBD2. The ends lost 3 bases at V and 2 bases at J; junction bases unmatched: 4. CDR3 size: 15 residues. Germline V gene lookup returns CDR1 SGHTA and CDR2 FQGNSA. CDR3 in DNA: TGTGCCAGCAGCTTCTTAGCGGGACCCACAGATACGCAGTATTTT. This sequence encodes CASSFLAGPTDTQYF.

This sequence joins TRBV7-9 and TRBJ1-1; D unresolved. The CDR3 runs to 12 residues. Germline loops: CDR1 SEHNR, CDR2 FQNEAQ (reference sequence). The ends were cut back, 4 bases at V and 5 bases at J, with 8 bases in the middle. Here the CDR3 DNA reads TGTGCCAGCAGCTCTAAGATAACTGAAGCTTTCTTT. The encoded protein is CASSSKITEAFF.

Here the CDR3 DNA reads TGTGCCAGCAGCTGGAGCGGGAGGGGTTACTCCTACAATGAGCAGTTCTTC. Amino acids: CASSWSGRGYSYNEQFF. This chain uses TRBV7-2 with TRBJ2-1; TRBD2 matches 10 bases. The CDR3 has 17 residues. Germline CDR1 reads SGHTA; CDR2 reads FQGNSA. The trim removed 4 bases at V and 0 bases at J, leaving 6 bases unmatched.

This chain's CDR3 is CASSFPARPDEQFF. CDR3 bases: TGTGCCAGCAGTTTTCCTGCCAGGCCAGATGAGCAGTTCTTC. This chain links TRBV28 with TRBJ2-1; D gene uncertain. CDR3 length: 14 residues. V lost 3 bases to trimming and J lost 8 bases, with 14 bases between them. Germline values: CDR1 MDHEN, CDR2 SYDVKM.

The V gene is TRBV20-1, the J gene TRBJ1-1; D may be TRBD1 (6 bases). V was cut by 5 bases and J by 7 bases, with 11 bases left in between. The V gene's germline CDR1 is DFQATT and CDR2 SNEGSKA (reference sequence). The CDR3 runs to 11 residues. CDR3 protein: CSASGDIEAFF. CDR3 DNA: TGCAGTGCTTCAGGGGACATTGAAGCTTTCTTT.

The V gene is TRBV7-2, the J gene TRBJ1-5; possibly TRBD1 for D (5 bases). CDR1 and CDR2 (germline): SGHTA, FQGNSA. V was shortened by 3 bases and J by 3 bases, with 15 bases between the two germline ends. The CDR3 spans 16 residues. The CDR3 DNA reads as TGTGCCAGCAGCTTCGCGGCGGGAGGGGCCAATCAGCCCCAGCATTTT. As protein: CASSFAAGGANQPQHF.

This chain uses TRBV9 with TRBJ2-2; 7 bases match TRBD2. The germline gives CDR1 SGDLS, CDR2 YYNGEE. V lost 2 bases, J lost 6 bases, and 10 bases stayed unmatched. The CDR3 contains 16 residues. The CDR3 nucleotides are TGTGCCAGCAGCGTGACGATCGGGGACTACGCCGGGGAGCTGTTTTTT. Its translation: CASSVTIGDYAGELFF.